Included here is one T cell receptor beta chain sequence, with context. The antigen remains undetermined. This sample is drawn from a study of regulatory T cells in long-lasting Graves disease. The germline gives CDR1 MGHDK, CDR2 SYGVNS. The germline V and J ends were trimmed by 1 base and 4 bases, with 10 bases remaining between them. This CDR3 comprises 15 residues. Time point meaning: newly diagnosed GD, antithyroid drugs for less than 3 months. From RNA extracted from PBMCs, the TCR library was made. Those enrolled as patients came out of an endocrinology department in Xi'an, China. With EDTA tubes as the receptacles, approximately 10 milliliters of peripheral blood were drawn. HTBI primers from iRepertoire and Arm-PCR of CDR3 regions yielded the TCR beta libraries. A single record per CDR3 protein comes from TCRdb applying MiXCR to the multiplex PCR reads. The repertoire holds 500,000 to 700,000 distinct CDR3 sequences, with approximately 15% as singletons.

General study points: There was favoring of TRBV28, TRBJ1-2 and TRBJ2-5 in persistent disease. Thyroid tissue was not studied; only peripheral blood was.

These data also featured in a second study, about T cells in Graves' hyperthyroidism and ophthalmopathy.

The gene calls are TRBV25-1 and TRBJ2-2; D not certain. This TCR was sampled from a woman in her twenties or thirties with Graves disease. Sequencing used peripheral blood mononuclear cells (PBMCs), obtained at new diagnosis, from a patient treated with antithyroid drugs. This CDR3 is CASSESAAPTGELFF. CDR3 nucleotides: TGTGCCAGCAGTGAATCAGCTGCCCCCACCGGGGAGCTGTTTTTT.